A single TCR beta chain is shown here with its context. Its cognate antigen is unknown. The sample belongs to a study of T cell responses to AZD1222 COVID-19 vaccine. Study-wide results and limits: In all cases, repertoires were sampled only after the peak T cell response.

Generated by immunoSEQ multiplex PCR, the TCRdb table keeps only in-frame clones and is missing some. Among around 100,000 clones, about 93% were seen once, and the ten largest hold 2.2%. The CDR3 is made up of 15 amino acids. Germline lookup yields CDR1 LNHDA and CDR2 SQIVND (reference sequence). V was cut by 2 bases and J by 4 bases, with 11 bases left in between. This sequence joins TRBV19 and TRBJ1-4; D not certain. The material was peripheral blood, obtained on day 0 of AZD1222 vaccination. This TCR derives from an adult in good health. CDR3 protein: CASSIPTARNEKLFF. The CDR3 bases are TGTGCCAGTAGTATACCGACGGCCCGTAATGAAAAACTGTTTTTT.